These 22 T cell receptor beta chains were all obtained from the same sample, sequenced in a study of radiation and T cells in renal cell carcinoma. Specified time point: blood 4 weeks post-SBRT, at nephrectomy. Stated treatment: 15 Gy SBRT to primary tumor, nephrectomy 4 weeks later. Measured with immunoSEQ multiplex PCR; TCRdb has only the in-frame clones, and not every one. The table shows approximately 86,000 clones, with 70% to 90% occurring only once. Specimen: blood, collected from a patient whose treatment included radiotherapy and nephrectomy. The source of these receptors is a man aged 50 to 60 with renal cell carcinoma.

This sequence joins TRBV7-9 and TRBJ2-7; D not certain. The CDR3 runs 12 residues. V was shortened by 4 bases and J by 3 bases, with 7 bases between the two germline ends. Germline CDR1 SEHNR, CDR2 FQNEAQ (reference sequence). In nucleotides, the CDR3 is TGTGCCAGCAGCTCAATGGGCTACGAGCAGTACTTC. It specifies CASSSMGYEQYF. The full variable domain, rest sourced from reference TRBV7-9 and TRBJ2-7, is DTGVSQNPRHKITKRGQNVTFRCDPISEHNRLYWYRQTLGQGPEFLTYFQNEAQLEKSRLLSDRFSAERPKGSFSTLEIQRTEQGDSAMYLCASSSMGYEQYFGPGTRLTVT.

The chain couples TRBV30 to TRBJ2-3, with D hard to call. The CDR3 has 14 amino acids. Germline CDR1 and CDR2: GTSNPN and SVGIG (reference sequence). Trimming pared 2 bases from V and 0 bases from J, leaving 9 bases between. The CDR3 region is CAWSPKASTDTQYF. In DNA form, the CDR3 reads TGTGCCTGGAGTCCTAAGGCTAGCACAGATACGCAGTATTTT.

The gene calls are TRBV2 and TRBJ1-1, with D possibly TRBD1 on 6 matching bases. Trimming pared 7 bases from V and 0 bases from J, leaving 9 bases between. Germline V CDR1 and CDR2: SNHLY, FYNNEI. This CDR3 region has 13 residues. Written as DNA, the CDR3 is TGTGCCAGCAACAGGGAGATGAACACTGAAGCTTTCTTT. Translating it yields CASNREMNTEAFF.

The chain has TRBV11-2 and TRBJ1-1, with D possibly being TRBD1 (6 bases). CDR3 length: 14 residues. V was cut by 0 bases and J by 4 bases, with 9 bases left in between. CDR1 is SGHAT and CDR2 is FQNNGV in the germline V gene. The CDR3 DNA reads as TGTGCCAGCAGCTTAGAAGGGGGTACCACTGAAGCTTTCTTT. Its protein is CASSLEGGTTEAFF.

The V and J genes are TRBV5-1 and TRBJ1-1; weak D call: TRBD1 (5 bases). The V end lost 2 bases, the J end lost 7 bases, and 12 bases lay between the germline ends. This CDR3 has 13 residues. CDR1 and CDR2 (germline): SGHRS, YFSETQ. The CDR3 nucleotides read TGCGCCAGCAGCTTCCAGGGATACGGTGAAGCTTTCTTT. Its protein product is CASSFQGYGEAFF.

This chain joins TRBV30 and TRBJ1-3; D is unclear. From germline, CDR1 is GTSNPN and CDR2 SVGIG (reference sequence). V lost 2 bases and J lost 2, with 10 bases in between. This CDR3 has 14 residues. The CDR3 region has the DNA TGTGCCTGGAGTCTGACGATTACTGGAAACACCATATATTTT. Protein sequence: CAWSLTITGNTIYF.

This clone has more than one count but fewer than ten. The chain links TRBV6-5 to TRBJ1-1, with 7 nucleotides matching TRBD1. This CDR3 region has 13 residues. Germline CDR1 reads MNHEY; CDR2 reads SVGAGI. The V and J ends lost 6 bases and 5 bases, in that order; junction bases with no gene match: 6. The CDR3 region has the DNA TGTGCCAGCAGCGACAGGGCAAAGACTGAAGCTTTCTTT. Its translation: CASSDRAKTEAFF.

The chain uses TRBV7-3 and TRBJ1-3; tentative D call: TRBD1 (6 bases). V was pared by 2 bases and J by 0 bases, with 11 bases between. Germline V gene sequence: CDR1 SGHTA, CDR2 FQGTGA. The CDR3 has 16 residues. CDR3 coding DNA: TGTGCCAGCAGCTTATTCCAACAGGGCTCTGGAAACACCATATATTTT. Translation gives CASSLFQQGSGNTIYF.

The chain combines TRBV30 with TRBJ2-7, with TRBD2 as a possible D gene (5 bases). Germline V gene sequence: CDR1 GTSNPN, CDR2 SVGIG (reference sequence). Deletions cut 5 bases from V and 3 bases from J, with 14 bases between. This CDR3 spans 13 amino acids. CDR3 loop: CAWDLGDYYEQYF. Here the CDR3 DNA reads TGTGCCTGGGACCTCGGGGATTACTACGAGCAGTACTTC.

V and J are TRBV28 and TRBJ1-2, with TRBD1 matching 8 bases. The V gene end was trimmed by 5 bases and the J gene end by 3 bases; junction bases not matched to a gene: 5. Per germline, CDR1 MDHEN and CDR2 SYDVKM. This CDR3 region has 14 residues. CDR3: CASSPTGADYGYTF. The CDR3 DNA sequence: TGTGCCAGCAGTCCGACAGGGGCCGACTATGGCTACACCTTC.

J is TRBJ2-1 and V is TRBV9; D call uncertain. CDR1 is SGDLS and CDR2 is YYNGEE in the germline V gene. This CDR3 spans 14 amino acids. Trimming removed 0 bases from V and 5 bases from J, with 9 bases in between. CDR3 region: CASSVAARDNEQFF. DNA of the CDR3: TGTGCCAGCAGCGTAGCTGCTAGGGACAATGAGCAGTTCTTC.

The chain combines TRBV13 with TRBJ2-7, with TRBD2 matching 8 bases. Germline CDR1 PRHDT, CDR2 FYEKMQ (reference sequence). V lost 8 bases to trimming and J lost 1 base; unmatched junction nucleotides: 1. CDR3 length: 12 amino acids. The CDR3 region is CASRGRSYEQYF. The DNA of the CDR3 is TGTGCCAGCCGCGGGAGGTCCTACGAGCAGTACTTC.

V is TRBV4-2 and J is TRBJ2-1, with 10 bases aligning to TRBD2. The CDR3 has 15 residues. Germline assignment: CDR1 LGHNA and CDR2 YNFKEQ. Trimming took 1 base from V and 6 from J; bases not matched to a gene: 3. CDR3 amino acids: CASSQVGLAVNEQFF. The CDR3 region has the DNA TGTGCCAGCAGCCAAGTCGGACTAGCGGTCAATGAGCAGTTCTTC.

V gene TRBV5-1 combines with J gene TRBJ2-3; no definite D call. The CDR3 length is 16 residues. The V gene lost 2 bases and the J gene lost 4 bases, with 17 bases spanning the gap. Looked up from germline, CDR1 is SGHRS and CDR2 is YFSETQ. In nucleotides, the CDR3 is TGCGCCAGCAGCTTCCTTACTACTCAGTCGGCAGATACGCAGTATTTT. Amino acids: CASSFLTTQSADTQYF.

The chain combines TRBV10-1 with TRBJ2-5; 11 nucleotides align to TRBD2. The CDR3 extends over 16 amino acids. V was clipped by 7 bases and J by 3 bases; unmatched bases: 10. Looked up from germline, CDR1 is WNHNN and CDR2 is SYGVQD (reference sequence). The CDR3 loop reads CASILAGERYEETQYF. The CDR3 DNA sequence: TGCGCCAGCATACTAGCGGGAGAAAGATATGAAGAGACCCAGTACTTC.

This clone has just a few counts. This chain joins TRBV10-2 and TRBJ1-1, with D perhaps TRBD1 (5 bases). The CDR3 consists of 14 residues. Trimming left V 5 bases short and J 1 base short, with 11 bases between. CDR1 is WSHSY, CDR2 SAAADI, per germline. The CDR3: CASSLAGPNTEAFF. The CDR3 region has the DNA TGCGCCAGCAGTTTGGCAGGGCCGAACACTGAAGCTTTCTTT.

This rearrangement joins TRBV5-1 to TRBJ2-3, with 7 bases fitting TRBD1. Looked up from germline, CDR1 is SGHRS and CDR2 is YFSETQ. The CDR3 has 17 residues. Trimming at V came to 0 bases and at J to 2 bases, leaving 9 bases not matched to a gene. The CDR3 region has the DNA TGCGCCAGCAGCTTGGGGCGTAACAGGGGAGTCACAGATACGCAGTATTTT. This sequence encodes CASSLGRNRGVTDTQYF. Drawing the rest from reference TRBV5-1 and TRBJ2-3, the complete variable domain is KAGVTQTPRYLIKTRGQQVTLSCSPISGHRSVSWYQQTPGQGLQFLFEYFSETQRNKGNFPGRFSGRQFSNSRSEMNVSTLELGDSALYLCASSLGRNRGVTDTQYFGPGTRLTVL.

This chain links TRBV2 with TRBJ2-5; 8 bases match TRBD2. The CDR3 is made up of 14 amino acids. Germline V gene lookup returns CDR1 SNHLY and CDR2 FYNNEI. J was trimmed by 3 bases and V by 7 bases; bases with no gene match: 7. CDR3 DNA: TGTGCCAGCATAAAAGCGGGGGCAGAAGAGACCCAGTACTTC. Protein: CASIKAGAEETQYF.

The CDR3 here is CASSLGRVSSYEQYF. As DNA, the CDR3 is TGCGCCAGCAGCTTGGGAAGGGTTAGCTCCTACGAGCAGTACTTC. The V call is TRBV5-1, the J call TRBJ2-7; D unresolved. The CDR3 has 15 residues. Trimming took off 0 bases at V and 0 bases at J, with 10 bases between the two ends. Germline V lookup: CDR1 SGHRS, CDR2 YFSETQ.

The V call is TRBV2, the J call TRBJ2-1, with 8 bases lining up with TRBD2. V lost 3 bases, J lost 7 bases, and 5 bases stayed unmatched. Germline CDR1 SNHLY, CDR2 FYNNEI. The CDR3 loop spans 14 amino acids. CDR3: CASSDGTSRNEQFF. For the CDR3, the DNA is TGTGCCAGCAGTGACGGGACTAGTAGGAATGAGCAGTTCTTC.

The V gene is TRBV6-5, the J gene TRBJ1-3, with D possibly matching TRBD1 (5 bases). V lost 0 bases and J lost 4, with 10 bases in between. The CDR3 totals 15 residues. CDR1 and CDR2 from the germline V gene are MNHEY and SVGAGI. Here the CDR3 reads CASSYSGREGNTIYF. For the CDR3, the DNA is TGTGCCAGCAGTTACTCAGGCAGGGAAGGAAACACCATATATTTT.

This clone was seen just once. CDR3 DNA sequence: TGCGCCAGCAGCTTGGAGGCGGGGGGGCCCTACGAGCAGTACTTC. This gives the protein CASSLEAGGPYEQYF. The J gene is TRBJ2-7, the V gene TRBV5-1; TRBD2 aligns across 9 bases. There are 15 residues in the CDR3. Germline V gene sequence: CDR1 SGHRS, CDR2 YFSETQ. Trimming took 0 bases from V and 2 from J; bases not matched to a gene: 3. The full variable domain, with the rest looked up from reference TRBV5-1 and TRBJ2-7, is KAGVTQTPRYLIKTRGQQVTLSCSPISGHRSVSWYQQTPGQGLQFLFEYFSETQRNKGNFPGRFSGRQFSNSRSEMNVSTLELGDSALYLCASSLEAGGPYEQYFGPGTRLTVT.